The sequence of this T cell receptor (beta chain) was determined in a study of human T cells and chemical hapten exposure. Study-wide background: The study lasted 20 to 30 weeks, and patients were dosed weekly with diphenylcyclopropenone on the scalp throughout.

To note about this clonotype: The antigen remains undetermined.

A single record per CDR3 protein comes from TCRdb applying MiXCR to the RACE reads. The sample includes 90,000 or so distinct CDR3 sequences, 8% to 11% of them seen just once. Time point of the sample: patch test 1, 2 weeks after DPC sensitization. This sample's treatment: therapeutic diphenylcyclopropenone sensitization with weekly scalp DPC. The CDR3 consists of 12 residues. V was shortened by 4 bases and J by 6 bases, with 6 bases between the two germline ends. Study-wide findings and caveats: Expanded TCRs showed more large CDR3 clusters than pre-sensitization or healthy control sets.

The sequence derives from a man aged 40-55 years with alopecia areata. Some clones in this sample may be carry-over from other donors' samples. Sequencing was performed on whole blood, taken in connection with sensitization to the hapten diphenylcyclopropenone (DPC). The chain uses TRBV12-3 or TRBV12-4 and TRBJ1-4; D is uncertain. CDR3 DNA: TGTGCCAGCAGTTCCTTAGATGAAAAACTGTTTTTT. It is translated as CASSSLDEKLFF.